The sequence of this TCR beta chain was determined in a study of response to subunit inactivated influenza vaccine. Study observations and caveats: There was a suggestion from the authors that each seasonal influenza vaccination recruits few new T cells.

This clonotype was counted many times. The antigen is unknown. CDR1 is ENHRY, CDR2 SYGVKD, per germline. This CDR3 region has 14 residues. Trimming took off 0 bases at V and 2 bases at J, with 7 bases between the two ends. TCRdb processed the RT-PCR reads anew with MiXCR; each CDR3 protein has one entry. The table includes roughly 790,000 distinct CDR3 sequences, approximately 21% detected once. The receptor's source is a man in his fifties or sixties who received an inactivated influenza vaccine. The source was PBMCs from blood, collected around 5 days after vaccination. The genes are TRBV10-3 and TRBJ2-5; unclear D gene. CDR3 loop: CAISESRGQETQYF. The DNA of the CDR3 is TGTGCCATCAGTGAGTCGAGAGGACAAGAGACCCAGTACTTC.